These 17 T cell receptor beta chains were all obtained from the same sample, sequenced in a study of siplizumab effects on memory and regulatory T cells. Assay used: immunoSEQ multiplex PCR; TCRdb lists only in-frame clones, some missing. The sample has about 100,000 clones, about nine tenths seen once; the top ten hold just over 2.5%. Sequencing was performed on CD4+ T cells sorted from blood. These receptors originate from a human donor in good health. Some clones in this sample may be carry-over from other donors' samples.

This clone appeared a few times. This chain joins TRBV5-8 and TRBJ2-7; D is uncertain. The CDR3 is 14 residues long. The germline V gene encodes CDR1 SGHTS and CDR2 YDEGEE. V lost 0 bases, J lost 2 bases, and 9 bases lay in between. CDR3 nucleotide sequence: TGTGCCAGCAGCTTGGGCGGAGAAACCTACGAGCAGTACTTC. Protein product: CASSLGGETYEQYF.

This clone was seen a single time. The chain carries TRBV7-3 and TRBJ1-5; D perhaps matches TRBD1 (5 bases). This CDR3 has 13 amino acids. V lost 1 base and J 5 bases, leaving 6 bases between the germline ends. The V gene's germline CDR1 is SGHTA and CDR2 FQGTGA. CDR3 protein: CASSLKGDQPQHF. The CDR3, as DNA: TGTGCCAGCAGCTTAAAAGGGGATCAGCCCCAGCATTTT.

J is TRBJ2-5 and V is TRBV5-7; D remains unclear. TRBV5-7 is labeled an ORF, and its function is uncertain. The CDR3 spans 11 residues. Trimming removed 8 bases at V and 1 base at J, with 6 bases between. The CDR3 loop reads CARYFQETQYF. Here the CDR3 DNA reads TGTGCCAGATACTTCCAAGAGACCCAGTACTTC.

CDR3 in amino acids: CSVVGIRGQGRSIDTQYF. DNA for the CDR3: TGCAGCGTTGTCGGAATACGTGGACAGGGACGGAGTATCGATACGCAGTATTTT. The genes are TRBV29-1 and TRBJ2-3; 8 bases match TRBD1. The CDR3 is made up of 18 amino acids. Unmatched junction bases numbered 21, after V lost 4 bases and J lost 6 bases. Germline CDR1 reads SQVTM; CDR2 reads ANQGSEA.

The chain recombines TRBV7-2 with TRBJ1-1; maybe TRBD1 (6 bases). CDR1 and CDR2 from the germline V gene are SGHTA and FQGNSA. V dropped 4 bases and J dropped 5 bases, with 23 bases sitting between them. The CDR3 has 17 residues. The CDR3 spells CASSWGDYRVLSTEAFF. CDR3 nucleotide sequence: TGTGCCAGCAGCTGGGGGGACTACAGGGTCCTCTCGACTGAAGCTTTCTTT.

The rearrangement uses TRBV10-3 and TRBJ2-4; D not certain. The CDR3 loop spans 12 amino acids. V was pared by 0 bases and J by 8 bases, with 5 bases between. The V gene's germline CDR1 is ENHRY and CDR2 SYGVKD. The CDR3 DNA sequence: TGTGCCATCAGTGAGTCGGCGGACATTCAGTACTTC. Translation gives CAISESADIQYF.

The chain employs TRBV5-1 and TRBJ2-1; no clear D gene. From germline, CDR1 is SGHRS and CDR2 YFSETQ. There are 15 residues in the CDR3. The V end lost 0 bases, the J end lost 9 bases, and 16 bases lay between the germline ends. The CDR3, as DNA: TGCGCCAGCAGCTTGGCCAGGATAGCTGGGTTTGAGCAGTTCTTC. This translates into CASSLARIAGFEQFF.

The table lists this clone with a count of one. The genes are TRBV2 and TRBJ2-1; 8 nucleotides align to TRBD2. In germline, CDR1 is SNHLY, CDR2 FYNNEI. This CDR3 region has 14 residues. Unmatched junction bases numbered 6, after V lost 7 bases and J lost 4 bases. CDR3: CASIRSGGYNEQFF. The CDR3 DNA reads as TGTGCCAGCATTAGGAGCGGGGGTTACAATGAGCAGTTCTTC.

The chain links TRBV27 to TRBJ1-6, with D unresolved. Deletions cut 5 bases from V and 14 bases from J, with 22 bases between. Per the germline V gene, CDR1 is MNHEY and CDR2 is SMNVEV (reference sequence). The CDR3 covers 15 residues. The CDR3 is CASSSLISPDGALHF. For the CDR3, the DNA is TGTGCCAGCAGTAGTCTTATAAGCCCTGATGGGGCCCTCCACTTT.

The rearrangement links TRBV6-7 to TRBJ2-3; 8 bases match TRBD2. TRBV6-7 is an ORF; its function is uncertain. The V and J ends lost 6 bases and 2 bases, in that order; junction bases with no gene match: 22. The CDR3 is 20 amino acids. DNA of the CDR3: TGTGCCAGCAGCCATATCACGGGGGCTAACGATGGACTAGCCACAGATACGCAGTATTTT. Translating it yields CASSHITGANDGLATDTQYF.

This clone was counted only a few times. The J gene is TRBJ2-3, the V gene TRBV27, with 8 bases aligning to TRBD1. The J segment lost 4 bases and the V segment lost 8 bases, leaving 8 bases of the junction unmatched. Per the germline V gene, CDR1 is MNHEY and CDR2 is SMNVEV (reference sequence). The CDR3 runs to 14 residues. This CDR3 reads CASASGGKADTQYF. As DNA, the CDR3 is TGTGCCAGCGCTTCAGGGGGCAAAGCAGATACGCAGTATTTT.

The gene calls are TRBV12-2 and TRBJ2-7; whether TRBD2, the table's D call, matches the DNA was not checked. TRBV12-2 represents a pseudogene. The CDR3 covers 15 residues. CDR3 nucleotides: TGTGCAAGTCGCTTAGATACGGGGTCCCCCTACGAGCAGTACTTC. It is translated as CASRLDTGSPYEQYF.

This chain connects TRBV27 to TRBJ2-1, with 15 bases lining up with TRBD2. This CDR3 spans 21 amino acids. Germline V gene sequence: CDR1 MNHEY, CDR2 SMNVEV (reference sequence). Losses at the gene ends were 10 bases for V and 3 bases for J; bases not matched to a gene: 22. The CDR3 spells CATGSGFLVRGLAGGYNEQFF. In DNA form, the CDR3 reads TGTGCCACCGGCTCCGGGTTCTTGGTAAGGGGACTAGCGGGAGGCTACAATGAGCAGTTCTTC.

This chain uses TRBV7-9 with TRBJ1-1; TRBD1 aligns across 7 bases. Per germline, CDR1 SEHNR and CDR2 FQNEAQ (reference sequence). The CDR3 has 16 amino acids. The J segment lost 2 bases and the V segment lost 5 bases, leaving 11 bases of the junction unmatched. CDR3 residues: CASSPRGGTENTEAFF. The CDR3 nucleotides read TGTGCCAGCAGCCCGAGAGGGGGCACGGAAAACACTGAAGCTTTCTTT.

The J gene is TRBJ2-3, the V gene TRBV18; D unresolved. Trimming stripped 6 bases from V and 9 bases from J, with 22 bases between. The CDR3 has 15 residues. In germline, CDR1 is KGHSH, CDR2 LQKENI. The CDR3 DNA reads TGTGCCAGCTCGCAGGATGTGGGTTTCGGTAGGACGCAGTATTTT. Protein: CASSQDVGFGRTQYF. Drawing the rest from reference TRBV18 and TRBJ2-3, the complete variable domain is NAGVMQNPRHLVRRRGQEARLRCSPMKGHSHVYWYRQLPEEGLKFMVYLQKENIIDESGMPKERFSAEFPKEGPSILRIQQVVRGDSAAYFCASSQDVGFGRTQYFGPGTRLTVL.

The chain links TRBV10-3 to TRBJ2-2, with 11 bases matching TRBD2. The CDR3 extends over 15 amino acids. Germline loops: CDR1 ENHRY, CDR2 SYGVKD. V was pared by 7 bases and J by 4 bases, with 5 bases of the junction left unmatched. For the CDR3, the DNA is TGTGCCATCACCGGGACTAGCGGAACCACCGGGGAGCTGTTTTTT. Translating gives CAITGTSGTTGELFF.

A single count supports this clone. The chain carries TRBV2 and TRBJ2-7; TRBD2 might be the D (6 bases). Germline V gene data show CDR1 as SNHLY and CDR2 as FYNNEI. V lost 3 bases and J lost 2, with 14 bases in between. The length of the CDR3 is 15 residues. Here the CDR3 DNA reads TGTGCCAGCAGTGATATCGGACTATTCCCCTACGAGCAGTACTTC. Protein: CASSDIGLFPYEQYF.